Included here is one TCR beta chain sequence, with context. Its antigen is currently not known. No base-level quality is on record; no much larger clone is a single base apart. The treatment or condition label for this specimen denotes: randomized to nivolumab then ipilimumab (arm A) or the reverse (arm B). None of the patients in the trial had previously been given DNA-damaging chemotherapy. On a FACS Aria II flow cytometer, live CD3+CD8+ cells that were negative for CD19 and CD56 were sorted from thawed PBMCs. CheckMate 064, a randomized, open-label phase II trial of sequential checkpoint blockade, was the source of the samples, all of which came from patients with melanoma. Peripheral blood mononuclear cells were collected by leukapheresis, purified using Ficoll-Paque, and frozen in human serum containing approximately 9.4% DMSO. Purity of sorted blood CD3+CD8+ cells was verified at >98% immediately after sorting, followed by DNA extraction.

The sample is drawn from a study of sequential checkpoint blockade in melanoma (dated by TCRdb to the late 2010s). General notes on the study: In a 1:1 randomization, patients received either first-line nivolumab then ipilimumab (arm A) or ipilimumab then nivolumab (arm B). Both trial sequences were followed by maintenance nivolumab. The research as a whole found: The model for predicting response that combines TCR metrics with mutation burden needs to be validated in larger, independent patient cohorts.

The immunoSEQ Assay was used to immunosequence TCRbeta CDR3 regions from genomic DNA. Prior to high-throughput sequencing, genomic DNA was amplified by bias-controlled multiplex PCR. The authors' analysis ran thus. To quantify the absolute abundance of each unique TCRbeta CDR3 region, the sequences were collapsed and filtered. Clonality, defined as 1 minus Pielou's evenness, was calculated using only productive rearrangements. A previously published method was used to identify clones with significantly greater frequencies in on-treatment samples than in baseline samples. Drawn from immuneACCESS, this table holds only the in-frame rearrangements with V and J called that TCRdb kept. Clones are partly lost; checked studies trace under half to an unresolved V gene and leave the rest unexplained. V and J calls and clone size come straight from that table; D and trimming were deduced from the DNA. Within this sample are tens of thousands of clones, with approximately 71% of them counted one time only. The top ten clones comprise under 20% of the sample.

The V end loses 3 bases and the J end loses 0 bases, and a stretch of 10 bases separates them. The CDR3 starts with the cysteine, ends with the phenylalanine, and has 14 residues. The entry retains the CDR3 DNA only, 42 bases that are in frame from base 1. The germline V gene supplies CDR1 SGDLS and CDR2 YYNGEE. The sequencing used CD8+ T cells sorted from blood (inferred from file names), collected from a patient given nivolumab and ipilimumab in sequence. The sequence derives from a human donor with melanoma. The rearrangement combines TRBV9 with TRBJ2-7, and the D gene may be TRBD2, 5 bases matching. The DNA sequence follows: TGTGCCAGCAGCGCGGGGATCCTCTCCTACGAGCAGTACTTC. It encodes CASSAGILSYEQYF. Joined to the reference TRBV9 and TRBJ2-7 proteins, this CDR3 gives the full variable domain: DSGVTQTPKHLITATGQRVTLRCSPRSGDLSVYWYQQSLDQGLQFLIQYYNGEERAKGNILERFSAQQFPDLHSELNLSSLELGDSALYFCASSAGILSYEQYFGPGTRLTVT.